This TCR beta chain was captured by sequencing in a study of STAT3 mutations in large granular lymphocyte leukemia (dated by TCRdb to about 2019). About the full investigation: About half of the T-LGLL patients who underwent longitudinal sequencing carried canonical activating STAT3 mutations. Over half of the T-LGLL patients were given one or more immunosuppressive therapy regimens, and around two fifths of the treated patients had a hematologic response. Patients with T-cell large granular lymphocyte leukemia underwent serial deep sequencing of TCRbeta CDR3 and STAT3 to reconstruct clonal hierarchy and dynamics. Each patient was sequenced at an average of approximately 4.2 time points, ranging from 2 to 8 samplings. From an initial cohort of 207 LGL patients, about 19 representative T-LGLL cases were picked for longitudinal TCRbeta and STAT3 sequencing. As controls within the study, a couple of patients with natural killer LGL leukemia were also sequenced longitudinally.

In its sample, this clone was seen once. What antigen it recognizes has not been identified. One base away there is no much larger clone; base qualities are not given. Broader findings and caveats from the paper: In several patients, dominant TCR clone burden exceeded STAT3 mutant burden, suggesting STAT3 mutation arose secondarily within a pre-expanded clone. Because no samples were available when a clone first appeared, clonal expansion had to be inferred from samplings taken at other points. Since codominant clonotypes persisted in some patients, a small but highly pathogenic clone may have gone undetected. Linking therapy response to changes in TCR clonal burden was complicated by variable intervals between samplings and by differing treatment regimens. Every T-LGLL patient showed at least one immunodominant TCRbeta clonotype, and about half showed multiple immunodominant subclonotypes. TCR clonotype switching after therapy was observed in about 35% of the 18 patients, and all newly emerging clones were found to be STAT3 wild type.

DNA was extracted from blood mononuclear cells, with the same DNA used for both TCR and STAT3 sequencing. An Illumina MiSeq was used to sequence the TCRbeta libraries, yielding an average of approximately 40,000 productive templates per sample. The immunoSEQ assay, which uses multiplex PCR amplification, was used to generate TCRbeta CDR3 libraries. As for how the authors treated the data: Following a previously defined approach, repertoire diversity was calculated, and values close to 0 point to extremely monoclonal samples. TCRdb obtained this table from immuneACCESS and retained in-frame rearrangements with V and J assigned. These tables miss some clones; where compared with another copy, unresolved V genes account for less than half of the shortfall, and the remainder is unexplained. V and J calls and clone size follow that table, whereas D and trimming were derived from the DNA. This sample is represented by over 15,000 clones; 80% to 95% of them were singletons. Under 9% of the sample comes from the top ten.

V loses 4 bases of germline sequence and J loses 5 bases, and the interval between the two ends is 18 bases. CDR1 and CDR2 (SGHRS, YFSETQ) derive from the germline V gene. The CDR3 covers 15 residues, taking in both the cysteine and the phenylalanine. Of the read, only the CDR3 DNA is kept; its 45 bases are in frame from base 1. The TCR comes from a woman between 45 and 60 years old with T-cell large granular lymphocyte leukemia. Some clones in this sample may be carry-over from other donors' samples. The age is the age at diagnosis. Sequencing was carried out using peripheral blood mononuclear cells. The chain is made from TRBV5-1 and TRBJ1-1; no D segment can be confidently identified. The CDR3 corresponds to CASSQGGRWGTEAFF. The DNA reads TGCGCCAGCAGCCAAGGAGGGCGGTGGGGAACTGAAGCTTTCTTT.